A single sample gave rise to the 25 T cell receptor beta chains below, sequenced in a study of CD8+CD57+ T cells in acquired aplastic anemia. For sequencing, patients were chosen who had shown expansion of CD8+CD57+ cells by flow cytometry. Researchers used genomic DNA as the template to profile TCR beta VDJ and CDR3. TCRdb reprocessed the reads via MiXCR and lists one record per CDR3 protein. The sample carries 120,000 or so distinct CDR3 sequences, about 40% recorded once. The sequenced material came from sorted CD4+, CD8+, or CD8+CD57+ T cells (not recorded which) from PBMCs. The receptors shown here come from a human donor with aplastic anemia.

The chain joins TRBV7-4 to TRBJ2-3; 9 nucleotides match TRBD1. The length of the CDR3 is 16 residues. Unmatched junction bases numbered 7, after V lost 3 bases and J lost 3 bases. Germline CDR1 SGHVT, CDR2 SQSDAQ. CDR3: CASSFTGGPLTDTQYF. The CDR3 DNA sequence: TGTGCCAGCAGCTTCACAGGGGGCCCCCTAACAGATACGCAGTATTTT.

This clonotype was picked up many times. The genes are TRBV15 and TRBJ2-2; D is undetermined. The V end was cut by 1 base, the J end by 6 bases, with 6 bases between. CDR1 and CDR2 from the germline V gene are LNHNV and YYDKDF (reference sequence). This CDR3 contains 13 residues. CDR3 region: CATSRGPPGELFF. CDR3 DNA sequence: TGTGCCACCAGCAGAGGGCCTCCCGGGGAGCTGTTTTTT.

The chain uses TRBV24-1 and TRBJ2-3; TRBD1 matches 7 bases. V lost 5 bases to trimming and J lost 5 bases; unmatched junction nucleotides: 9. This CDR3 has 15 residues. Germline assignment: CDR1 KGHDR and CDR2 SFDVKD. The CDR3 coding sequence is TGTGCCACCAGTGTTGCCAGGGGGTCTCGAGATACGCAGTATTTT. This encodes CATSVARGSRDTQYF.

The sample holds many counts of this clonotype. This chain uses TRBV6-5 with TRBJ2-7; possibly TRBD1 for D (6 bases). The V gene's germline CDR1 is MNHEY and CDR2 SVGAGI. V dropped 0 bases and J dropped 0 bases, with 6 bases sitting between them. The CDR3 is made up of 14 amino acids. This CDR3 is CASSYSDSSYEQYF. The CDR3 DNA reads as TGTGCCAGCAGTTACTCGGACAGCTCCTACGAGCAGTACTTC.

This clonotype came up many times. For the CDR3, the DNA is TGTGCCAGCAGTGAAGCCAGGGGAGGGCAGCCCCAGCATTTT. Protein: CASSEARGGQPQHF. The chain couples TRBV6-1 to TRBJ1-5, with D possibly being TRBD1 (6 bases). The CDR3 loop spans 14 amino acids. CDR1 is MNHNS, CDR2 SASEGT, per germline. Deletions cut 0 bases from V and 7 bases from J, with 10 bases between.

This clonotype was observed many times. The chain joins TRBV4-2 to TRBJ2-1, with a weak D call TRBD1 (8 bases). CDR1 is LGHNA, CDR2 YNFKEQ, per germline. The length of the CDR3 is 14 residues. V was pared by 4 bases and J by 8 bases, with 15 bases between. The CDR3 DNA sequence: TGTGCCAGCAGCCTAGACAGGGGACTATATGAGCAGTTCTTC. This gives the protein CASSLDRGLYEQFF.

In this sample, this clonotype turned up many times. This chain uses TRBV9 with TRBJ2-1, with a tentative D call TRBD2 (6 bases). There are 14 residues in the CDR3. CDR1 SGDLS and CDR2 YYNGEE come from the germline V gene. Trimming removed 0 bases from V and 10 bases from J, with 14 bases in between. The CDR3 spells CASSVAGTLVEQFF. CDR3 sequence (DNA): TGTGCCAGCAGCGTAGCCGGGACTCTGGTGGAGCAGTTCTTC.

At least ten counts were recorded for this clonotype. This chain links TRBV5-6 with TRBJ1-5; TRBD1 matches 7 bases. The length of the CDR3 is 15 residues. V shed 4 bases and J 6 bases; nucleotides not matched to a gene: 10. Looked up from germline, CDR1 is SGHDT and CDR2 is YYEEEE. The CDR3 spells CASSLRQGGSQPQHF. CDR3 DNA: TGTGCCAGCAGCCTGAGACAGGGAGGGAGTCAGCCCCAGCATTTT.

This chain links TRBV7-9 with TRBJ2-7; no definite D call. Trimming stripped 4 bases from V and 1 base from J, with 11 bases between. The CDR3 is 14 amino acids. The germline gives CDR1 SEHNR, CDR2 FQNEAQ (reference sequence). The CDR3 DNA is TGTGCCAGCAGCTACCTAGAAGGGTCCTACGAGCAGTACTTC. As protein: CASSYLEGSYEQYF.

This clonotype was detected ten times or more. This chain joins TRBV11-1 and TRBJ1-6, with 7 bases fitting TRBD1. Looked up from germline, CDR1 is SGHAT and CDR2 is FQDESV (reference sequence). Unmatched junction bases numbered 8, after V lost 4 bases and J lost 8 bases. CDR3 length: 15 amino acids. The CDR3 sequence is CASSSSVRGHSPLHF. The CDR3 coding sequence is TGTGCCAGCAGCTCCTCTGTGAGGGGGCATTCACCCCTCCACTTT.

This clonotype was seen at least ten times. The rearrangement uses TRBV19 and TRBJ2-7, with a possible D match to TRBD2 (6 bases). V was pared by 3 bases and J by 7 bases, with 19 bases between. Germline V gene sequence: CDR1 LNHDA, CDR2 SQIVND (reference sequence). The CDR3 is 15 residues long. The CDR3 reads CASSIQAGRTREQYF. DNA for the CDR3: TGTGCCAGTAGTATCCAGGCGGGGCGGACTCGGGAGCAGTACTTC.

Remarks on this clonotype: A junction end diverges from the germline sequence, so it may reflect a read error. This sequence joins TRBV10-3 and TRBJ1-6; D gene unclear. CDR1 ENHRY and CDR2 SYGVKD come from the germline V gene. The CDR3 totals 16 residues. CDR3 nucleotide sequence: TGTGCCATCAGCGAGTCGACTCGGGTTCCAGGTTCACCCCTCCACTTT. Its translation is CAISESTRVPGSPLHF.

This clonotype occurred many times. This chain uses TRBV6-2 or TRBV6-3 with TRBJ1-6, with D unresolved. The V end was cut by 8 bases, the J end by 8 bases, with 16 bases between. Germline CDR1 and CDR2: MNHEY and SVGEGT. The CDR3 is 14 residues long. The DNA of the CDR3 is TGTGCCAGCGGACGGACGGCGGTCCATTCACCCCTCCACTTT. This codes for CASGRTAVHSPLHF.

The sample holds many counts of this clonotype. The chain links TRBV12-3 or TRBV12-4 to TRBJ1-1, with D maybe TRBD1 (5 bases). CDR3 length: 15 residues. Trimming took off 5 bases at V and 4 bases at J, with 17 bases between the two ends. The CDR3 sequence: CASSQGRAQGTEAFF. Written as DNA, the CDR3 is TGTGCCAGCAGTCAAGGGAGGGCTCAGGGCACTGAAGCTTTCTTT.

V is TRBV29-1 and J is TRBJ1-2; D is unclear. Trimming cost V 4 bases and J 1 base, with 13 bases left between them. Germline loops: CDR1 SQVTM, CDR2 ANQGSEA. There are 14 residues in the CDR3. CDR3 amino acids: CSVVVPNRNYGYTF. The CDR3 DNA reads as TGCAGCGTTGTCGTTCCCAACCGTAACTATGGCTACACCTTC.

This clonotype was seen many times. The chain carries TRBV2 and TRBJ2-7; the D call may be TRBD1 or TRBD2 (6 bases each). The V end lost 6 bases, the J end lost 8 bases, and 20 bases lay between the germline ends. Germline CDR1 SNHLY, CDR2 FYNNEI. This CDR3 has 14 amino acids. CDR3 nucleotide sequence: TGTGCCAGCAGCGCGGAAGTTGGGGGGCTAAAGCAGTACTTC. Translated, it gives CASSAEVGGLKQYF.

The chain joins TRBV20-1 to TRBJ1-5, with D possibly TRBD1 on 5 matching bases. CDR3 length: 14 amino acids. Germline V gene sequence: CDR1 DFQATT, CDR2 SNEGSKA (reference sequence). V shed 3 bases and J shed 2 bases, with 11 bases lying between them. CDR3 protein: CSASQGRGNQPQHF. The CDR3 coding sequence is TGCAGTGCTAGCCAGGGCCGGGGCAATCAGCCCCAGCATTTT.

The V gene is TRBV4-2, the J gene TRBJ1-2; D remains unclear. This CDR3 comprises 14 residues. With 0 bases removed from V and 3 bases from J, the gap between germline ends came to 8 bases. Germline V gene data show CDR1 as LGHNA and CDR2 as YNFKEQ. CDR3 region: CASSQEGMDYGYTF. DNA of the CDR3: TGTGCCAGCAGCCAAGAGGGGATGGACTATGGCTACACCTTC.

DNA of the CDR3: TGTGCCAGCAGCAACTGGGACAGGCATGGCTACACCTTC. Amino acids: CASSNWDRHGYTF. This chain links TRBV9 with TRBJ1-2, with 8 positions matching TRBD1. The J segment lost 6 bases and the V segment lost 4 bases, leaving 5 bases of the junction unmatched. This CDR3 region has 13 residues. The germline V gene has CDR1 SGDLS and CDR2 YYNGEE.

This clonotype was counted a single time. The CDR3 DNA follows: TGCAGCGTTGCCATTGGGGGATCCTACAATGAGCAGTTCTTC. Translated: CSVAIGGSYNEQFF. This chain joins TRBV29-1 and TRBJ2-1; D is possibly TRBD1 or TRBD2 (5 bases each). Germline loops: CDR1 SQVTM, CDR2 ANQGSEA. The CDR3 is 14 residues long. The ends were cut back, 4 bases at V and 1 base at J, with 11 bases in the middle.

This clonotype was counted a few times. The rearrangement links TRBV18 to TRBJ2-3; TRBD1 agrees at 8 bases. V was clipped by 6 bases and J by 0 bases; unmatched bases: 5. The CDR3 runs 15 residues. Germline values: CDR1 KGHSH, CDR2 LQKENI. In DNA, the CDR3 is TGTGCCAGCTCTGGACAGGGCGGGAGCACAGATACGCAGTATTTT. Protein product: CASSGQGGSTDTQYF.

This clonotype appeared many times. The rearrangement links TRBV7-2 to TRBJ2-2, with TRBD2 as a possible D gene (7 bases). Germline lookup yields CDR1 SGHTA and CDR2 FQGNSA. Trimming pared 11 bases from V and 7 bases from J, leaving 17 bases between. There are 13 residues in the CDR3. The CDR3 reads CAGNSRGHGELFF. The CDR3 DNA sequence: TGTGCCGGCAACTCGCGGGGGCACGGGGAGCTGTTTTTT.

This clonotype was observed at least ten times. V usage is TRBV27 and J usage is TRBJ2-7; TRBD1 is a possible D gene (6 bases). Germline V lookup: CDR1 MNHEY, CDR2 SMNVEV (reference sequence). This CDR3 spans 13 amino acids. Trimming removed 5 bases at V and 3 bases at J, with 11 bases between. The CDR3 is CASSHGQNYEQYV. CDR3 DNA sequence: TGTGCCAGCAGTCACGGACAGAACTACGAGCAGTACGTC.

This CDR3 reads CASRTFYRVSNYGYTF. The CDR3 coding sequence is TGTGCCAGCCGAACTTTTTACAGGGTTTCTAACTATGGCTACACCTTC. The chain combines TRBV27 with TRBJ1-2, with D possibly matching TRBD1 (6 bases). There are 16 residues in the CDR3. CDR1 and CDR2 from the germline V gene are MNHEY and SMNVEV (reference sequence). V gave up 8 bases and J gave up 0 bases, with 19 bases separating them.

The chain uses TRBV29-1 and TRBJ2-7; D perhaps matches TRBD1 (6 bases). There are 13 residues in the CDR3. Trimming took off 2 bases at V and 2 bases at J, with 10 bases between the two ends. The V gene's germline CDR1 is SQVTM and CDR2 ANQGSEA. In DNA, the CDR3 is TGCAGCGTTGAAACAGGGTTCACCTACGAGCAGTACTTC. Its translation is CSVETGFTYEQYF.